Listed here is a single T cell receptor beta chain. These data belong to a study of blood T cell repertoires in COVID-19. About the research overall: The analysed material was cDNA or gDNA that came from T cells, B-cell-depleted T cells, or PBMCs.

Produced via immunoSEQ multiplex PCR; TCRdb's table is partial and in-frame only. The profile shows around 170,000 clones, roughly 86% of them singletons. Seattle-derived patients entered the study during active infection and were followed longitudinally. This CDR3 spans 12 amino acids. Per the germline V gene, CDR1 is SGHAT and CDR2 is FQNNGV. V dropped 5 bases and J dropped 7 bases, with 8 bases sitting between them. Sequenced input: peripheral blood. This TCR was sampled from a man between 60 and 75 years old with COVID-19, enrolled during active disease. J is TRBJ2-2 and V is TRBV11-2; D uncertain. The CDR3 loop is CASSPQVGELFF. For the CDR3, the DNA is TGTGCCAGCAGCCCACAAGTCGGGGAGCTGTTTTTT.